The present entry profiles one TCR beta chain with its context. As yet, its antigen is unknown. Germline V lookup: CDR1 DFQATT, CDR2 SNEGSKA (reference sequence). The CDR3 has 15 amino acids. V shed 0 bases and J 6 bases; nucleotides not matched to a gene: 5. The data originate from a study of T cell repertoires in cytomegalovirus infection. Across the whole study: Public TCR beta signatures provided an indication of both CMV infection and a matching HLA type.

One entry per CDR3 protein results from TCRdb running MiXCR on the reads. The data show roughly 310,000 distinct CDR3 sequences, roughly a sixth seen once. Study-wide points: CMV-specific HLA-C-restricted TCR beta clonotypes dominated the ex vivo response. The study identified carriers of CMV plus the relevant HLA from cumulative public TCR beta family frequency.

The sequence derives from a human donor in good health (CMV status not recorded). Some clones in this sample may be carry-over from other donors' samples. Sequencing was done on a sample of PBMCs. The V and J genes are TRBV20-1 and TRBJ1-3; 10 bases line up with TRBD1. This CDR3 is CSARDWGQGSNTIYF. CDR3 in DNA: TGCAGTGCTAGAGACTGGGGACAGGGGTCAAACACCATATATTTT.